These 11 T cell receptor beta chains came from one sample sequenced in a study of shared clonotypes between healthy human individuals. Data came from immunoSEQ multiplex PCR; TCRdb stores just in-frame clones and leaves some out. This sample yields about 980,000 clones, of which approximately 80% are seen a single time; about 1.5% belongs to the top ten. Sequencing input: memory CD4+ T cells sorted from blood. Subset denoted: CD45RA-negative fraction. The origin of the receptors is a man aged 18-30 years in good health.

The chain combines TRBV10-1 with TRBJ2-3; D is unclear. V was clipped by 3 bases and J by 0 bases, with 13 bases between them. Germline values: CDR1 WNHNN, CDR2 SYGVQD (reference sequence). There are 16 residues in the CDR3. The CDR3 loop reads CASSDSDGSSTDTQYF. The CDR3 nucleotides read TGCGCCAGCAGTGATTCGGACGGATCTAGCACAGATACGCAGTATTTT.

J is TRBJ2-1 and V is TRBV6-6; 9 bases agree with TRBD2. The CDR3 runs to 15 residues. Trimming took 7 bases from V and 7 from J; bases not matched to a gene: 11. Germline-derived CDR1 and CDR2 are MNHNY and SVGAGI (reference sequence). As DNA, the CDR3 is TGTGCCAGCACCTTACGGAGCGGGGGGTGGAATGAGCAGTTCTTC. It codes for CASTLRSGGWNEQFF.

CDR3 amino acids: CAISGQGINYGYTF. Written as DNA, the CDR3 is TGTGCCATCAGTGGACAGGGAATTAACTATGGCTACACCTTC. V gene TRBV10-3 combines with J gene TRBJ1-2, with 7 bases that match TRBD1. This CDR3 is 14 amino acids long. V was clipped by 4 bases and J by 1 base; unmatched bases: 3. CDR1 ENHRY and CDR2 SYGVKD come from the germline V gene.

V is TRBV9 and J is TRBJ1-1; D call uncertain. Germline loops: CDR1 SGDLS, CDR2 YYNGEE. The CDR3 contains 13 residues. V dropped 0 bases and J dropped 2 bases, with 5 bases sitting between them. The CDR3 is CASSVADNTEAFF. The CDR3 DNA sequence: TGTGCCAGCAGCGTAGCGGACAACACTGAAGCTTTCTTT. The whole variable domain, remainder taken from reference TRBV9 and TRBJ1-1, is DSGVTQTPKHLITATGQRVTLRCSPRSGDLSVYWYQQSLDQGLQFLIQYYNGEERAKGNILERFSAQQFPDLHSELNLSSLELGDSALYFCASSVADNTEAFFGQGTRLTVV.

The rearrangement uses TRBV2 and TRBJ2-3; no definite D call. V was clipped by 6 bases and J by 1 base, with 17 bases between them. CDR3 length: 16 residues. Germline lookup yields CDR1 SNHLY and CDR2 FYNNEI. The CDR3: CASSRMAALGTDTQYF. CDR3 coding DNA: TGTGCCAGCAGCCGGATGGCTGCCTTGGGCACAGATACGCAGTATTTT.

As for this clone: Because it lacks the conserved phenylalanine or tryptophan at the end, this CDR3 is likely a read error. It is unclear where the CDR3 begins or ends on the DNA, so no DNA is shown, and the CDR3 is as TCRdb lists it. This sequence joins TRBV5-4 and TRBJ2-7. Per germline, CDR1 SGHNT and CDR2 YYREEE (reference sequence). The CDR3 numbers 18 amino acids, ends counted. CDR3 in amino acids: CASSLGGARRNSAVEVGL.

This clone was seen many times. Different DNA sequences within this sample yield the same CDR3. This rearrangement joins TRBV28 to TRBJ1-1; D remains unclear. Trimming took 3 bases from V and 4 from J, leaving 12 bases between them. The CDR3 runs 14 residues. The germline gives CDR1 MDHEN, CDR2 SYDVKM. The CDR3 nucleotides are TGTGCCAGCAGTTTGGAGGGTAAGGCCACTGAAGCTTTCTTT. Translation: CASSLEGKATEAFF.

This clone has just a few counts. One end of the junction varies from germline; a read error may be responsible. The chain carries TRBV12-5 and TRBJ2-5, with D perhaps TRBD1 (6 bases). CDR3 size: 12 residues. The germline V gene has CDR1 LGHNT and CDR2 FRNRAP. The CDR3 DNA follows: TGTGCTAGTGGTTTGAACACCCAGGGGACGGACTTC. It specifies CASGLNTQGTDF.

The V and J genes are TRBV5-4 and TRBJ1-2, with a weak D call TRBD1 (5 bases). CDR3 length: 15 residues. Germline V CDR1 and CDR2: SGHNT, YYREEE (reference sequence). The ends were cut back, 2 bases at V and 3 bases at J, with 14 bases in the middle. The CDR3 sequence is CASSFTAGEYYGYTF. CDR3 nucleotide sequence: TGTGCCAGCAGCTTTACGGCGGGGGAGTACTATGGCTACACCTTC. Full variable domain (outside the CDR3, taken from reference TRBV5-4 and TRBJ1-2): ETGVTQSPTHLIKTRGQQVTLRCSSQSGHNTVSWYQQALGQGPQFIFQYYREEENGRGNFPPRFSGLQFPNYSSELNVNALELDDSALYLCASSFTAGEYYGYTFGSGTRLTVV.

As concerns this clone: A junction boundary mismatches the germline segment, possibly from a read error. The chain is built from TRBV9 and TRBJ2-3; TRBD2 agrees at 10 bases. The CDR3 consists of 12 residues. From germline, CDR1 is SGDLS and CDR2 YYNGEE. DNA of the CDR3: TGTGCCAGCAGCGGAACTAGCGGGGCGGTTCTTTTT. It translates to CASSGTSGAVLF.

The gene calls are TRBV2 and TRBJ2-1; 11 bases agree with TRBD2. The germline CDR1 and CDR2 sequences are SNHLY and FYNNEI. V trimming: 5 bases; J trimming: 1 base; junction bases outside the gene matches: 10. The CDR3 contains 18 residues. This chain's CDR3 is CASSPASGGPLSYNEQFF. CDR3 in DNA: TGTGCCAGCAGTCCCGCTAGCGGGGGGCCCCTTTCCTACAATGAGCAGTTCTTC.